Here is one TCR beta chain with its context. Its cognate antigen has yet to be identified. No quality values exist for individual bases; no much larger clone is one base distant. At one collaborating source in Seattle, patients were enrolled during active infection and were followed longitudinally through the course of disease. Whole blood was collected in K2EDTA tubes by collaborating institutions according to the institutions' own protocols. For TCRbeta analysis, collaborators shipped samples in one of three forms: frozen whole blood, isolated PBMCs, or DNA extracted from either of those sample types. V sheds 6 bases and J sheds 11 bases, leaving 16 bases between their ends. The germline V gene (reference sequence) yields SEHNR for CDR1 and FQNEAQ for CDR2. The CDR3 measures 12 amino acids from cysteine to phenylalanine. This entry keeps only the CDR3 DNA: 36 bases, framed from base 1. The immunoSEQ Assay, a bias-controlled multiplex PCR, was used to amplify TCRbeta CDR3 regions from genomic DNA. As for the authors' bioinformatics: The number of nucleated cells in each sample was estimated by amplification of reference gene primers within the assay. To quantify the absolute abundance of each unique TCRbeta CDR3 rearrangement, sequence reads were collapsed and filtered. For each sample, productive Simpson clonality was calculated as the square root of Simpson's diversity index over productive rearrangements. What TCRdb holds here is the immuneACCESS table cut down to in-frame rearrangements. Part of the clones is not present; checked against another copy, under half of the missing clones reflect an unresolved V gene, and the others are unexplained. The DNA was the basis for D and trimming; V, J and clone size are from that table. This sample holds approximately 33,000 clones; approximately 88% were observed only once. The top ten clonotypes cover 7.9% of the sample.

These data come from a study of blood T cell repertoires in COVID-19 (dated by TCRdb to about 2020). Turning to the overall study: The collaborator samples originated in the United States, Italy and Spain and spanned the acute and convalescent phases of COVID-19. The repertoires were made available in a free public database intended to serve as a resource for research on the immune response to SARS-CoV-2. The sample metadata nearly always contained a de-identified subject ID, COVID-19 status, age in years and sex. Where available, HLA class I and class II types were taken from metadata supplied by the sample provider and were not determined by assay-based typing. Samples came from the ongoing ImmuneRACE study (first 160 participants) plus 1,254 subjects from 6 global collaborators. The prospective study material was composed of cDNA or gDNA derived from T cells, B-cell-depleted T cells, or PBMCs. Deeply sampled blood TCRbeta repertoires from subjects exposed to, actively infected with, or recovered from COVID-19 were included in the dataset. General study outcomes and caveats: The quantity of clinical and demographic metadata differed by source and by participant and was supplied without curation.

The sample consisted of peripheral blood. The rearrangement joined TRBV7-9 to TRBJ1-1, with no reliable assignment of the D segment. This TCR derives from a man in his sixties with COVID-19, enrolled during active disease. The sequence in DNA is TGTGCCAGCAGGGCGGAGTTGGCGGGCGCTTTCTTT. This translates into CASRAELAGAFF.